This T cell receptor beta chain stems from a study of T-cell memory formation after mild COVID-19. Findings of the study overall: For contracting clones, CD4+ ones sat mainly in CM and EM, CD8+ in EMRA.

The sample holds a few counts of this clonotype. What it binds is not known. TCRdb used MiXCR to reprocess the 5' RACE reads, holding one entry per CDR3 protein. The table records around 510,000 distinct CDR3 sequences, about a fifth of them present only once. This CDR3 region has 16 residues. Germline loops: CDR1 SGHRS, CDR2 YFSETQ. V was trimmed by 4 bases and J by 0 bases, leaving 16 bases between them. This sequence originates from an adult woman who had mild COVID-19 (a few samples of this study predate the infection). Cell type and time point are not known. The sample comprised PBMCs or a T cell subset sorted from them (not recorded which). J is TRBJ2-5 and V is TRBV5-1, with D possibly being TRBD2 (6 bases). CDR3 in amino acids: CASSPGTSAYQETQYF. The DNA of the CDR3 is TGCGCCAGCAGCCCCGGGACTTCTGCGTACCAAGAGACCCAGTACTTC.